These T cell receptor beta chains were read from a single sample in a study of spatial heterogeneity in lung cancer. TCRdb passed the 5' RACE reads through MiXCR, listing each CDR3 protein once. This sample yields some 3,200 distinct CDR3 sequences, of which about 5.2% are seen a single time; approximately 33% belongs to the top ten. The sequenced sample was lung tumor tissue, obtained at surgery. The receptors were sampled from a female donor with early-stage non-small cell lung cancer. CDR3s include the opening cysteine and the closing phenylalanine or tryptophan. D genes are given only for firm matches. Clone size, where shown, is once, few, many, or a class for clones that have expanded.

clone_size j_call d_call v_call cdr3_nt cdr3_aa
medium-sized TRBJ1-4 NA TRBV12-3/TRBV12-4 TGTGCCAGCAGTTCCCGGGCGGGGGGGGCAACTAATGAAAAACTGTTTTTT CASSSRAGGATNEKLFF
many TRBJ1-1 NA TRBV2 TGTGCCAGCAGTGAGGAGGGCGGAGAGGTGAACACTGAAGCTTTCTTT CASSEEGGEVNTEAFF
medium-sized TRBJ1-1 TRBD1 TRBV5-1 TGCGCCAGCAGCGAGACAGGGAATATCGGGGCTGAAGCTTTCTTT CASSETGNIGAEAFF
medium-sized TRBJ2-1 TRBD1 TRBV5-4 TGTGCCAGCAGTCCCCAGGGGGCGGCCTACAATGAGCAGTTCTTC CASSPQGAAYNEQFF
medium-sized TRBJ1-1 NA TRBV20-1 TGCAGTGCCCGTACAGACACTGAAGCTTTCTTT CSARTDTEAFF
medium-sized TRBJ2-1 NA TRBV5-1 TGCGCCAGCAGCTTAACGGGGAGCTCCTACAATGAGCAGTTCTTC CASSLTGSSYNEQFF
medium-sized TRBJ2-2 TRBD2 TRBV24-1 TGTGCCACCAGTGACCCGGGACTAGCGGGGAACACCGGGGAGCTGTTTTTT CATSDPGLAGNTGELFF
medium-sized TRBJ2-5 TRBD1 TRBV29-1 TGCAGCGTTGTGGAGGACAGGGGTACAGAGACCCAGTACTTC CSVVEDRGTETQYF
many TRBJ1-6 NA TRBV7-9 TGTGCCAGCAGCCCCGACAGTTATAATTCACCCCTCCACTTT CASSPDSYNSPLHF
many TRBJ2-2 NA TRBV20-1 TGCAGTTCCCTGGCTCGAGGATGGGACACCGGGGAGCTGTTTTTT CSSLARGWDTGELFF
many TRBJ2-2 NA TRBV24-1 TGTGCCACCAGAGGAATTTCGAACACCGGGGAGCTGTTTTTT CATRGISNTGELFF
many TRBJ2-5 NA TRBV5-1 TGCGCCAGCAGTACGGGATCCTGGGAGACCCAGTACTTC CASSTGSWETQYF
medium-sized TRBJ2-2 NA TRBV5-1 TGCGCCAGCAAAGAGACAGGGAACACCGGGGAGCTGTTTTTT CASKETGNTGELFF
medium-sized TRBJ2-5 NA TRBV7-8 TGTGCCAGCAGCTTAGCGCGCGGGGTAGAGGCCCAGTACTTC CASSLARGVEAQYF
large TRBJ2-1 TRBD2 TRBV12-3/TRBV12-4 TGTGCCAGCTTTTATAGCGGGGGGGCCAATGAGCAGTTCTTC CASFYSGGANEQFF
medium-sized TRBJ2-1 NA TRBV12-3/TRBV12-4 TGTGCCAGCAGTCCCCGGCGGGGGCATTACAATGAGCAGTTCTTC CASSPRRGHYNEQFF
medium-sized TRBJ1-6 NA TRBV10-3 TGTGCCATCAGTGATTACCCCACCAAGTCACCCCTCCACTTT CAISDYPTKSPLHF
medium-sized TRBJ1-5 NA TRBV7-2 TGTGCCAGCAGCTTTAGTGGCGGGCAGCCCCAGCATTTT CASSFSGGQPQHF
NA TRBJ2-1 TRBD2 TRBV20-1 TGCAGCACACTAGCGGGAGGTTGGAATGAGCAGTTCTTC CSTLAGGWNEQFF
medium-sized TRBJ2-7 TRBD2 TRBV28 TGTGCCAGCAGTTTTAGCGGGCTGTCCTACGAGCAGTACTTC CASSFSGLSYEQYF
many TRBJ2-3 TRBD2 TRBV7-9 TGTGCCAGCAGCTTAGCGCTTGGGCTAGCGGGGCGGGGCACAGATACGCAGTATTTT CASSLALGLAGRGTDTQYF
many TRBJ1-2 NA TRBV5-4 TGTGCCAGCAGCACTACAGGACATCGTCTTAACTATGGCTACACCTTC CASSTTGHRLNYGYTF
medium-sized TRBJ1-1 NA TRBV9 TGTGCCAGCAGCGCCTTGACGCTGGCCACTGAAGCTTTCTTT CASSALTLATEAFF
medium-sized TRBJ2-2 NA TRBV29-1 TGCAGCGTTGAAGATGGTACCGCGAACACCGGGGAGCTGTTTTTT CSVEDGTANTGELFF
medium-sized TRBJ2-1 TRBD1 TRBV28 TGTGCCAGCAGTCCCGCCCTACAGGGGGCGCGGGACCTCAGCTCCTACAATGAGCAGTTCTTC CASSPALQGARDLSSYNEQFF
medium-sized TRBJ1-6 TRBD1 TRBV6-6 TGTGCCAGCAGTCCGCGGGACAGAAATTCACCCCTCCACTTT CASSPRDRNSPLHF
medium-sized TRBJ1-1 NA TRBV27 TGTGCCAGCAGTTCGGCAGAGCTGAACACTGAAGCTTTCTTT CASSSAELNTEAFF
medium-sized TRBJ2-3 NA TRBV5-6 TGTGCCAGCAGCTTGCCAGCTAGCACAGATACGCAGTATTTT CASSLPASTDTQYF
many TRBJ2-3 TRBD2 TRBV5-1 TGCGCCAGCAGCTTTACTAGCGGCACAGATACGCAGTATTTT CASSFTSGTDTQYF
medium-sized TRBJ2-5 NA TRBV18 TGTGCCAGCTCACCATATGGGGAACAAGAGACCCAGTACTTC CASSPYGEQETQYF
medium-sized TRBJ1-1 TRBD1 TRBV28 TGTGCCAGCAATGACAGGGCACAAGCTTTCTTT CASNDRAQAFF
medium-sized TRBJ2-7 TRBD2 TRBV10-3 TGTGCCATCAGAGAACCGGGACTAGCGGGAGGAAGGCCCTACGAGCAGTACTTC CAIREPGLAGGRPYEQYF
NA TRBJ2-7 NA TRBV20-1 TGCAGTGCTAGAGGTCGGAACATGGTCTACGAGCAGTACTTC CSARGRNMVYEQYF
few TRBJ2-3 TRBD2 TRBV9 TGTGCCAGCAGCCAAATCGGACTAGCGGGAGGGTCTACTACAGATACGCAGTATTTT CASSQIGLAGGSTTDTQYF
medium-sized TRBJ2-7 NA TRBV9 TGTGCCAGCAGCGTAGCGGGAGATTTTCTCGAGCAGTACTTC CASSVAGDFLEQYF
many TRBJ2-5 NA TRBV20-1 TGCAGTGCTAGCCCTAGCGTCCAAGAGACCCAGTACTTC CSASPSVQETQYF
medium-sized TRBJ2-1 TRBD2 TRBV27 TGTGCCAGCAGTTTGGTGCGGGAGTATGGAGATGAGCAGTTCTTC CASSLVREYGDEQFF
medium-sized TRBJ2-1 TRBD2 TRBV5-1 TGCGCCAGCACCCCTCCGGGGGGAGGGCCCGGCAATGAGCAGTTCTTC CASTPPGGGPGNEQFF
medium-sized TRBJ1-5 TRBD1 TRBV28 TGTGCCAGCCGAACGGGGCCAGGGGGGGATCAGCCCCAGCATTTT CASRTGPGGDQPQHF
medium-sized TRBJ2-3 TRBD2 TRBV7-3 TGTGCCACCGGGACTAGCGGGAGCTCAGATACGCAGTATTTT CATGTSGSSDTQYF
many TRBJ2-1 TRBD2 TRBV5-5 TGTGCCAGCAGCGCCCGACTAGCGGGAGGGCGGTCCTACAATGAGCAGTTCTTC CASSARLAGGRSYNEQFF
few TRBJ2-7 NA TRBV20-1 TGCAGTGCAACTCACCCCAGTAGCGGCCCCTACGAGCAGTACTTC CSATHPSSGPYEQYF
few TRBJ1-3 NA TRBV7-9 TGTGCCAGCAGCAACGCCGGGCCTGGAAACACCATATATTTT CASSNAGPGNTIYF
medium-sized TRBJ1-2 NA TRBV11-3 TGTGCCAGCAGCTTAGAAGGTCGGGGCGGAAACTATGGCTACACCTTC CASSLEGRGGNYGYTF
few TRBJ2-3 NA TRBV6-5 TGTGCCAGCAGTTACGGGGGAAACACAGATACGCAGTATTTT CASSYGGNTDTQYF
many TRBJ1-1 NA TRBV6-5 TGTGCCAGCAGTTACTTTGGGACTCCGGAAGCTTTCTTT CASSYFGTPEAFF
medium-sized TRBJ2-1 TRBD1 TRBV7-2 TGTGCCAGCAGCTTGGCCGGGACAGGGGCACATGAGCAGTTCTTC CASSLAGTGAHEQFF
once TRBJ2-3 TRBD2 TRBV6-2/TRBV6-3 TGTGCCAGCAGTTACGTCCGACTAGCGGGGGCCGACACAGATACGCAGTATTTT CASSYVRLAGADTDTQYF
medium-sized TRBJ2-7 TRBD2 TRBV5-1 TGCGCCAGCAGCCCTAGCGGGAGGGGTAGCTCCTACGAGCAGTACTTC CASSPSGRGSSYEQYF
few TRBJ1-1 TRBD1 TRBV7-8 TGTGCCAGCAGCTCGCAGGGGGCGGGGGCGACTGAAGCTTTCTTT CASSSQGAGATEAFF
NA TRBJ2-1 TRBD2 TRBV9 TGTGCCAGCAGCGTAGGAGCGGGAGTCCGTTCGGGCAATGAGCAGTTCTTC CASSVGAGVRSGNEQFF
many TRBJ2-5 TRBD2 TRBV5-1 TGCGCCAGCAGTTCTGGACTAGCAGGCGCCGAGACCCAGTACTTC CASSSGLAGAETQYF